This T cell receptor (beta chain) was documented in a study of T cells in Graves' hyperthyroidism and ophthalmopathy. RNA transcripts were the template for amplifying TCR beta CDR3 regions. First-round RT-PCR of the TCR CDR3 relied on the HTBI primer set. From the multiplex PCR reads, TCRdb called clonotypes with MiXCR, one entry per CDR3 protein. This sample has 500,000 to 800,000 distinct CDR3 sequences, with 45% found just once. The CDR3 spans 12 residues. Germline CDR1 SGHTA, CDR2 FQGNSA. Regarding the study as a whole: Model predictions of ophthalmopathy came a median approximately seven months before onset.

A remark on this clonotype: Its antigen is as yet unknown. A much bigger clone sits one base away, suggesting this may be a read error.

Material for sequencing was peripheral blood or thyroid tissue (not recorded which). The receptor was derived from an adult man with Graves' disease, either hyperthyroidism or ophthalmopathy (not recorded which). V and J are TRBV7-2 and TRBJ1-2; D not certain. CDR3 sequence: CAGSLPDRVYAF. CDR3 bases: TGTGCCGGCAGCTTACCAGACCGCGTCTACGCCTTC. Combining the CDR3 with reference TRBV7-2 and TRBJ1-2 gives the whole variable domain GAGVSQSPSNKVTEKGKDVELRCDPISGHTALYWYRQSLGQGLEFLIYFQGNSAPDKSGLPSDRFSAERTGGSVSTLTIQRTQQEDSAVYLCAGSLPDRVYAFGSGTRLTVV.